This TCR beta chain comes out of a study of T cells after yellow fever vaccination. With 4 bases removed from V and 2 bases from J, the gap between germline ends came to 9 bases. Germline V gene lookup returns CDR1 LNHDA and CDR2 SQIVND (reference sequence). The CDR3 runs 14 residues. A single record per CDR3 protein comes from TCRdb applying MiXCR to the 5' RACE reads. The sample holds under 150,000 distinct CDR3 sequences, around 15% seen once. The chain links TRBV19 to TRBJ1-5, with no clear D. The input for sequencing was CD8+ T cells sorted from PBMCs, taken 5 days after the yellow fever booster vaccination. This clonotype was obtained from a man aged 18 to 30 who received the YFV17D yellow fever vaccine. The CDR3 sequence is CASSNGQGNQPQHF. In DNA form, the CDR3 reads TGTGCCAGTAGTAACGGGCAGGGCAATCAGCCCCAGCATTTT.